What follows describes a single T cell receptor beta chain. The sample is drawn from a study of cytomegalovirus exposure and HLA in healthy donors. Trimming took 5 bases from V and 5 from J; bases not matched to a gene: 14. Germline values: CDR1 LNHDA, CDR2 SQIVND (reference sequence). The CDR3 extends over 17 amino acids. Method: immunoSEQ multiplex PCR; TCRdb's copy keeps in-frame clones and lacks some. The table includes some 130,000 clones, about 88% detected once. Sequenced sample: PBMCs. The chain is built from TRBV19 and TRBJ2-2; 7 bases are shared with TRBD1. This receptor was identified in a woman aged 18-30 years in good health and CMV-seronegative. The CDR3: CASSQQGLWALTGELFF. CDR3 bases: TGTGCCAGTAGTCAACAGGGGCTATGGGCGTTAACCGGGGAGCTGTTTTTT.